This T cell receptor beta chain was retrieved from a study of T cells in tuberculosis. Measured with immunoSEQ multiplex PCR; TCRdb has only the in-frame clones, and not every one. The profile covers tens of thousands of clones, with roughly 89% appearing a single time and roughly 6.1% taken by the ten largest. J was trimmed by 2 bases and V by 4 bases; bases with no gene match: 6. The germline CDR1 and CDR2 sequences are MGHRA and YSYEKL. The CDR3 covers 17 residues. This TCR derives from a donor between 10 and 35 years old with latent tuberculosis or without tuberculosis infection. Source material: PBMCs. The rearrangement links TRBV4-1 to TRBJ2-3, with TRBD2 matching 13 bases. CDR3: CASSLSGLAGNTDTQYF. For the CDR3, the DNA is TGCGCCAGCAGCCTGTCGGGACTAGCGGGGAACACAGATACGCAGTATTTT.